These 12 T cell receptor beta chains were sequenced from one sample in a study of CD8+CD57+ T cells in acquired aplastic anemia. Template material for TCR beta VDJ and CDR3 profiling consisted of genomic DNA. TCRdb redid the calling of the reads with MiXCR, one entry per CDR3 protein. Of more than 150,000 distinct CDR3 sequences listed, 45% to 50% are singletons. Specimen: sorted CD4+, CD8+, or CD8+CD57+ T cells (not recorded which) from PBMCs. The receptors derive from a human donor in good health.

V and J are TRBV7-9 and TRBJ2-7; 7 nucleotides line up with TRBD2. The CDR3 has 14 amino acids. Trimming took 1 base from V and 3 from J; bases not matched to a gene: 3. CDR1 SEHNR and CDR2 FQNEAQ come from the germline V gene (reference sequence). The CDR3 DNA is TGTGCCAGCAGCTTAGAAGGACTAGGCTACGAGCAGTACTTC. Translated: CASSLEGLGYEQYF.

CDR3 in amino acids: CAISRLGTSGGRTDTQYF. CDR3 sequence (DNA): TGTGCCATCAGTCGCCTCGGGACTAGCGGGGGCCGCACAGATACGCAGTATTTT. The rearrangement joins TRBV10-3 to TRBJ2-3; 14 positions match TRBD2. V shed 5 bases, J shed 1 base, and the junction held 8 bases outside the gene matches. CDR1 ENHRY and CDR2 SYGVKD come from the germline V gene. The CDR3 has 18 residues.

The J gene is TRBJ2-3, the V gene TRBV25-1; D remains unclear. The CDR3 loop spans 16 amino acids. Germline V lookup: CDR1 MGHDK, CDR2 SYGVNS. V was shortened by 2 bases and J by 0 bases, with 12 bases between the two germline ends. CDR3 residues: CASSEPSTHSTDTQYF. The CDR3 DNA follows: TGTGCCAGCAGTGAACCCAGCACCCATAGCACAGATACGCAGTATTTT.

This clonotype came up a few times. The chain carries TRBV18 and TRBJ2-7; 7 bases line up with TRBD1. Germline V gene lookup returns CDR1 KGHSH and CDR2 LQKENI. The CDR3 contains 15 residues. With 4 bases clipped from V and 0 bases from J, the junction kept 6 bases outside the gene matches. The CDR3: CASSRDRTGSYEQYF. The DNA of the CDR3 is TGTGCCAGCTCACGAGACAGGACAGGCTCCTACGAGCAGTACTTC.

This chain joins TRBV30 and TRBJ1-4; 10 bases map to TRBD1. The germline V gene encodes CDR1 GTSNPN and CDR2 SVGIG (reference sequence). Germline trimming cut 5 bases from V and 5 bases from J; bases unmatched to any gene: 5. This CDR3 comprises 14 residues. The CDR3 nucleotides read TGTGCCTGGTGGGACAGGGGAGGAAATGAAAAACTGTTTTTT. Protein sequence: CAWWDRGGNEKLFF.

Many counts were recorded for this clonotype. The chain combines TRBV29-1 with TRBJ1-1; perhaps TRBD1 as D (5 bases). CDR1 SQVTM and CDR2 ANQGSEA come from the germline V gene. The CDR3 consists of 12 residues. V lost 7 bases and J lost 1, with 10 bases in between. This CDR3 reads CSGGRRNTEAFF. The CDR3 bases are TGCAGCGGGGGGAGAAGGAACACTGAAGCTTTCTTT.

This clonotype was detected ten times or more. This chain joins TRBV14 and TRBJ2-3; D uncertain. The germline CDR1 and CDR2 sequences are SGHDN and FVKESK. With 0 bases removed from V and 6 bases from J, the gap between germline ends came to 4 bases. This CDR3 has 12 amino acids. CDR3 sequence: CASSQDFDTQYF. The CDR3 DNA follows: TGTGCCAGCAGCCAAGATTTCGATACGCAGTATTTT.

This clonotype was seen a few times. The V and J genes are TRBV27 and TRBJ2-1, with a possible D match to TRBD1 (5 bases). Germline loops: CDR1 MNHEY, CDR2 SMNVEV (reference sequence). Trimming took 0 bases from V and 7 from J, leaving 13 bases between them. The CDR3 has 15 residues. Here the CDR3 reads CASSLSRGLLNEQFF. CDR3 coding DNA: TGTGCCAGCAGTTTATCAAGGGGATTGTTAAATGAGCAGTTCTTC.

This chain connects TRBV6-4 to TRBJ1-2; no definite D call. V shed 6 bases and J shed 8 bases, with 13 bases lying between them. The CDR3 is 12 residues long. CDR1 is MRHNA, CDR2 SNTAGT, per germline. Written as DNA, the CDR3 is TGTGCCAGCAGACCTGCGGAAGTGGGCTACACCTTC. This sequence encodes CASRPAEVGYTF.

The gene calls are TRBV29-1 and TRBJ2-1, with 7 bases matching TRBD2. This CDR3 spans 12 amino acids. CDR1 SQVTM and CDR2 ANQGSEA come from the germline V gene. Trimming at V came to 6 bases and at J to 6 bases, leaving 5 bases not matched to a gene. The CDR3 sequence: CSVGGMGNEQFF. CDR3 DNA sequence: TGCAGCGTGGGGGGGATGGGCAATGAGCAGTTCTTC.

The sample holds a few counts of this clonotype. This chain uses TRBV29-1 with TRBJ2-1, with 9 positions matching TRBD1. The CDR3 is 13 amino acids. V shed 1 base and J 8 bases; nucleotides not matched to a gene: 3. Germline CDR1 and CDR2: SQVTM and ANQGSEA. CDR3 nucleotide sequence: TGCAGCGTTGAAGGGACAGGGGCATATGAGCAGTTCTTC. It codes for CSVEGTGAYEQFF.

For this clonotype: The junction differs from germline at one of its ends, possibly a read error. The V call is TRBV19, the J call TRBJ2-3; D call uncertain. The V gene's germline CDR1 is LNHDA and CDR2 SQIVND (reference sequence). The CDR3 consists of 13 residues. CDR3 nucleotides: TGTGCCAGCTCGTCCCCGAGCACAGATATGCAGTATTTT. Amino acids: CASSSPSTDMQYF.